The source of this T cell receptor (delta chain) is a study of gamma-delta chains in newborns, infants, children. Study background: Microbial exposure reportedly drives polyclonal innate γδ T cell expansion after birth.

V shed 3 bases, J shed 9 bases, and the junction held 9 bases outside the gene matches. The CDR3 sequence is 14 residues long. The germline CDR1 and CDR2 sequences are GEAIGNYY and EKD. TCRdb fed the reads into CATT to redo clone calling. Here the sample spans roughly 4,000 delta-chain clones, about 40% being singletons. Concerning this clone: One base away lies a much larger clone, so this may be a sequencing read error.

The source was blood, collected at week 6. The chain carries TRDV2 and TRDJ1; 10 positions agree with TRDD3. The receptor was isolated from a child who was a newborn, infant or young child, either healthy, febrile or measles-vaccinated (not recorded which). The CDR3 DNA follows: TGTGCCTGTGACCCGGCGGGGGATACGCGCCAACTCATCTTT. This sequence encodes CACDPAGDTRQLIF.